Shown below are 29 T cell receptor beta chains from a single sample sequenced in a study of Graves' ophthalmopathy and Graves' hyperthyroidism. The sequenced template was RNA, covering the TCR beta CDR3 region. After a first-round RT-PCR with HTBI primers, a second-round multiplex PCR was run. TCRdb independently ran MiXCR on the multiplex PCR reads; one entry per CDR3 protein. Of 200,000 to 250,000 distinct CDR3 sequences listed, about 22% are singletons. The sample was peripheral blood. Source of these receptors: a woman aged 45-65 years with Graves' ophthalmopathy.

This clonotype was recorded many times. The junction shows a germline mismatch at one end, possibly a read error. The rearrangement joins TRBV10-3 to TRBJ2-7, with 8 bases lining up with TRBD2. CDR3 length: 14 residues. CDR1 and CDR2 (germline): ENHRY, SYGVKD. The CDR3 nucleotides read TGTGCCACCCGGCCGGGGGCGGGAGGCTACAAGCAGTACTTC. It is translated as CATRPGAGGYKQYF.

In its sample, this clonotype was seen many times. The CDR3 protein is CSVEVGLYEQYF. The CDR3 region has the DNA TGCAGCGTTGAAGTGGGCCTCTACGAGCAGTACTTC. The chain combines TRBV29-1 with TRBJ2-7; no firm D call. The CDR3 consists of 12 residues. CDR1 SQVTM and CDR2 ANQGSEA come from the germline V gene. The V end lost 1 base, the J end lost 3 bases, and 7 bases lay between the germline ends.

The CDR3 DNA sequence: TGTGCCAGCAGCTTAGAAGGGACTAGCGGGAAATACTACGAGCAGTACTTC. Translated: CASSLEGTSGKYYEQYF. This chain joins TRBV7-8 and TRBJ2-7, with TRBD2 matching 13 bases. The CDR3 totals 17 residues. Unmatched junction bases numbered 6, after V lost 1 base and J lost 3 bases. The germline gives CDR1 SGHVS, CDR2 FQNEAQ.

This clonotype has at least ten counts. The CDR3 protein is CASSARGGGQTQYF. CDR3 DNA sequence: TGTGCCAGCAGTGCCCGGGGGGGCGGGCAGACCCAGTACTTC. The rearrangement joins TRBV6-1 to TRBJ2-5; 8 bases match TRBD2. The V segment lost 4 bases and the J segment 6 bases; nucleotides outside the gene matches: 7. Germline V CDR1 and CDR2: MNHNS, SASEGT. The CDR3 is 14 amino acids.

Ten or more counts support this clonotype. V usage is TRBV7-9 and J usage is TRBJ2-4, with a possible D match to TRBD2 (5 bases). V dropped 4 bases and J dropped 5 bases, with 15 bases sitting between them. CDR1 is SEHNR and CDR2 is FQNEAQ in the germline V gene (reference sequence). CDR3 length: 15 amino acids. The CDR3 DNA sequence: TGTGCCAGCAGCTACTCTGAGGGCGAAGAAAACATTCAGTACTTC. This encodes CASSYSEGEENIQYF.

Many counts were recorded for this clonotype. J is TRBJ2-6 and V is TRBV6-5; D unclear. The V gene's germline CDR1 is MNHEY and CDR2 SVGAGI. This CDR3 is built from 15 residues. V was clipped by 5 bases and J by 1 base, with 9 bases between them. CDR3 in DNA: TGTGCCAGCAGTACGTTACAGTCTGGGGCCAACGTCCTGACTTTC. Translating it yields CASSTLQSGANVLTF.

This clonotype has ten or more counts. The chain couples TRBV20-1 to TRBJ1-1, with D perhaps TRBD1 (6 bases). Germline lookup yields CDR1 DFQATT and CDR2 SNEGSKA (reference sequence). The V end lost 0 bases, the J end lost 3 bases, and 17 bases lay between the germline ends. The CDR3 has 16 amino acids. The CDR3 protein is CSARDSGGGVYTEAFF. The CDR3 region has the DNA TGCAGTGCTAGAGATTCCGGGGGCGGTGTGTACACTGAAGCTTTCTTT.

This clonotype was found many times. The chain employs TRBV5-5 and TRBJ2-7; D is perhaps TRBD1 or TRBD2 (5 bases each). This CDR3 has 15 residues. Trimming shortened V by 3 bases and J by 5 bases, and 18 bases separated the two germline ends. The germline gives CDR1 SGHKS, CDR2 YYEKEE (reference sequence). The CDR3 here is CASSSRPGTEDEQYF. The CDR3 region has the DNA TGTGCCAGCAGCTCCCGGCCCGGGACGGAGGACGAGCAGTACTTC.

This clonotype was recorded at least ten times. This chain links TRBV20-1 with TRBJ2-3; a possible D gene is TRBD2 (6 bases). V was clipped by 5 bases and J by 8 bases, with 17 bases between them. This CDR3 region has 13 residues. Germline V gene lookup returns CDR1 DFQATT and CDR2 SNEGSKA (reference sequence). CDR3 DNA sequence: TGCAGTGCTCGGGACCCTGGGCGGGGTACGCAGTATTTT. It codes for CSARDPGRGTQYF.

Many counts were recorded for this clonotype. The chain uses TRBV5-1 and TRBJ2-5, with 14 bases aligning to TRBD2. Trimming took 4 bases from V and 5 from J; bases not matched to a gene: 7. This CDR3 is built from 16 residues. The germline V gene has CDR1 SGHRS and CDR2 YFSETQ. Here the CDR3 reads CASSTTGTSGSETQYF. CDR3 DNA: TGCGCCAGCAGCACCACCGGGACTAGCGGGAGTGAGACCCAGTACTTC.

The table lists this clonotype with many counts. Written as DNA, the CDR3 is TGTGCCAGCAGAGCGGCCGGGCTGAAAGGCACTGAAGCTTTCTTT. Translation: CASRAAGLKGTEAFF. V and J are TRBV6-5 and TRBJ1-1; D gene unclear. Trimming removed 6 bases from V and 4 bases from J, with 18 bases in between. This CDR3 has 15 amino acids. Germline loops: CDR1 MNHEY, CDR2 SVGAGI.

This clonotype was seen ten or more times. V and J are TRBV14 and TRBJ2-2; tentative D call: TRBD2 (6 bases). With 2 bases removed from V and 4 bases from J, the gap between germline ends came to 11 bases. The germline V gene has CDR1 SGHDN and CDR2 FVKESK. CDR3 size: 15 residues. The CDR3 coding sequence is TGTGCCAGCAGCCAACGGCGGGGTACCACCGGGGAGCTGTTTTTT. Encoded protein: CASSQRRGTTGELFF.

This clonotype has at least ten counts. The CDR3 DNA is TGTGCCAGGGATGATAAGTATGGCTACACCTTC. Its translation is CARDDKYGYTF. This chain uses TRBV6-1 with TRBJ1-2; D not resolved. This CDR3 has 11 residues. Trimming pared 9 bases from V and 5 bases from J, leaving 10 bases between. The germline V gene has CDR1 MNHNS and CDR2 SASEGT.

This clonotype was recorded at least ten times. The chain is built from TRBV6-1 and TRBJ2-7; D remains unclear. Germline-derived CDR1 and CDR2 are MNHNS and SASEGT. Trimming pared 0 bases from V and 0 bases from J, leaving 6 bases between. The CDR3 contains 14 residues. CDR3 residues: CASSEAFSSYEQYF. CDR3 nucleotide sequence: TGTGCCAGCAGTGAAGCCTTCTCCTCCTACGAGCAGTACTTC.

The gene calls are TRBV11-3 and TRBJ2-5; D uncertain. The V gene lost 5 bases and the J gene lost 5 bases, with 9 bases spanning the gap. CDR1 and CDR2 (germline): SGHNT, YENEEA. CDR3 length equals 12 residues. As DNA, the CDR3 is TGTGCCAGCAGCCGGTCTTATGAGACCCAGTACTTC. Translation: CASSRSYETQYF.

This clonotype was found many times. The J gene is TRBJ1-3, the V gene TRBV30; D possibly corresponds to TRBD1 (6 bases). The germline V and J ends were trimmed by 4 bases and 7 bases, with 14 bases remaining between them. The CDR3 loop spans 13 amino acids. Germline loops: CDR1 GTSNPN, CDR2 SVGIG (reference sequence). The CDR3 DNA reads TGTGCCTGGAAGGTGTCAGGGGCGAACACCATATATTTT. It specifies CAWKVSGANTIYF.

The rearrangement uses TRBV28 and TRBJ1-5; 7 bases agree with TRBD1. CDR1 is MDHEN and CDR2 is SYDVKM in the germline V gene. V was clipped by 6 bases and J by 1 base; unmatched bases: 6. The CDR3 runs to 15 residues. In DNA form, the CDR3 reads TGTGCCAGCAGCCAACAGGGGTCGAGCAATCAGCCCCAGCATTTT. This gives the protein CASSQQGSSNQPQHF. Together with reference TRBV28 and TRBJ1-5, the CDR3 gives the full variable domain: DVKVTQSSRYLVKRTGEKVFLECVQDMDHENMFWYRQDPGLGLRLIYFSYDVKMKEKGDIPEGYSVSREKKERFSLILESASTNQTSMYLCASSQQGSSNQPQHFGDGTRLSIL.

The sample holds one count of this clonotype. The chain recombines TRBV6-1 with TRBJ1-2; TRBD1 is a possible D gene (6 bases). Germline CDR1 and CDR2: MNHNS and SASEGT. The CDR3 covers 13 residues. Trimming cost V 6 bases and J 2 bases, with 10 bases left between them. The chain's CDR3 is CASRDGGNYGYTF. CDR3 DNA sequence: TGTGCCAGCAGGGACGGGGGCAACTATGGCTACACCTTC.

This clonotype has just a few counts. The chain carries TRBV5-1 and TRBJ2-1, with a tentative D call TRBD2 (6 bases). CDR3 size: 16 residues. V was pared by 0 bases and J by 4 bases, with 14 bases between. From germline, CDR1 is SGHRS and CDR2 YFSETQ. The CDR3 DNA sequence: TGCGCCAGCAGCTTGGAGCCCGGGAGAGGGTACAATGAGCAGTTCTTC. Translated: CASSLEPGRGYNEQFF.

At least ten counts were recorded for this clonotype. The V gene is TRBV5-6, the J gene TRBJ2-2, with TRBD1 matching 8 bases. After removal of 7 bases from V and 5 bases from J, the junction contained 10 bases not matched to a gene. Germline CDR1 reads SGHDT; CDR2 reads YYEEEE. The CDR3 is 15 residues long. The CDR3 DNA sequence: TGTGCCAGCGGACGAGACAGGGGAGAGACCGGGGAGCTGTTTTTT. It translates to CASGRDRGETGELFF.

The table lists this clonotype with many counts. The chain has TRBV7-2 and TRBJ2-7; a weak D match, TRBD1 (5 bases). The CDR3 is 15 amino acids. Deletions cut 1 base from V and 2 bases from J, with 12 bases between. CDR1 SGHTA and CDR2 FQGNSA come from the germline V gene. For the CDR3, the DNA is TGTGCCAGCAGCTTAGGGCGTCAGGGCCCCTACGAGCAGTACTTC. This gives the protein CASSLGRQGPYEQYF.

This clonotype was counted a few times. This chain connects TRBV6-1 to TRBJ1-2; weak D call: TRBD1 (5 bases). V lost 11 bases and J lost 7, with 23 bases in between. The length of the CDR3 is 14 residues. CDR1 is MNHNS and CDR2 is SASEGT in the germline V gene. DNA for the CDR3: TGTGCCTCTAGGCCCCTGGCAGGGAGAGTTGGCTACACCTTC. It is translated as CASRPLAGRVGYTF.

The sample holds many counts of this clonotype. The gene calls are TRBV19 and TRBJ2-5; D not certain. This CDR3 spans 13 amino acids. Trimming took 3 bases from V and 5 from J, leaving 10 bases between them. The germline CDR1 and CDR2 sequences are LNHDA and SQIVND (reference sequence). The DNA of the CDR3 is TGTGCCAGTAGTATTTCCCAGTGGGAGACCCAGTACTTC. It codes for CASSISQWETQYF.

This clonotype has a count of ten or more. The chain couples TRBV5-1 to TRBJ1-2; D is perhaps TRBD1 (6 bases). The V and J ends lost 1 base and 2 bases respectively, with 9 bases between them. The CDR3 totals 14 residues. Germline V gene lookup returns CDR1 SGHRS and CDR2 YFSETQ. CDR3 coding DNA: TGCGCCAGCAGCTTGACCAGGGGAAACTATGGCTACACCTTC. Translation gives CASSLTRGNYGYTF.

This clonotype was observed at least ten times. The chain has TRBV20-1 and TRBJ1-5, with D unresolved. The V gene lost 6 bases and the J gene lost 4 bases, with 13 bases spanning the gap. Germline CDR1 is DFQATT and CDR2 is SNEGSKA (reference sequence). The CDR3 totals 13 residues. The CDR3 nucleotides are TGCAGTGCCCCGCTCGGACGGAATCAGCCCCAGCATTTT. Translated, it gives CSAPLGRNQPQHF.

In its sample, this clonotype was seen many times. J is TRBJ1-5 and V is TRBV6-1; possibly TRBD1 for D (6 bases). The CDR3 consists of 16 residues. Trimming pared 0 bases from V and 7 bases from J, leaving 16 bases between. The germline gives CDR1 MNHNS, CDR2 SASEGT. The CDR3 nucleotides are TGTGCCAGCAGTGAAGCCGTAACAGGGATCAGGCAGCCCCAGCATTTT. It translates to CASSEAVTGIRQPQHF.

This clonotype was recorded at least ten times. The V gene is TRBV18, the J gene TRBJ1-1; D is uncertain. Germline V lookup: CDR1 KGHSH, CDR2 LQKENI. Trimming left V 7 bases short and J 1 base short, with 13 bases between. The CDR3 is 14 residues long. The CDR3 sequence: CASFPGRGNTEAFF. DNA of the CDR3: TGTGCCAGCTTTCCAGGACGGGGGAACACTGAAGCTTTCTTT.

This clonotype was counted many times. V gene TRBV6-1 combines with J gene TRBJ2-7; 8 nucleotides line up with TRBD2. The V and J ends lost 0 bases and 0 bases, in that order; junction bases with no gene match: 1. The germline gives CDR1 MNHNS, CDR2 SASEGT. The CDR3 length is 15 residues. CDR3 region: CASSEALAGSYEQYF. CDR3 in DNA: TGTGCCAGCAGTGAAGCGCTAGCGGGCTCCTACGAGCAGTACTTC.

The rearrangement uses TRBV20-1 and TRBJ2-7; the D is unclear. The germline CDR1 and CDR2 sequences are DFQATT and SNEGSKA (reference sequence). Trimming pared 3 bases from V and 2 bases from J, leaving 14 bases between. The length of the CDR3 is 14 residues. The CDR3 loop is CSASTAVEAYEQYF. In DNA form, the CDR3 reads TGCAGTGCTAGCACGGCAGTAGAAGCCTACGAGCAGTACTTC.